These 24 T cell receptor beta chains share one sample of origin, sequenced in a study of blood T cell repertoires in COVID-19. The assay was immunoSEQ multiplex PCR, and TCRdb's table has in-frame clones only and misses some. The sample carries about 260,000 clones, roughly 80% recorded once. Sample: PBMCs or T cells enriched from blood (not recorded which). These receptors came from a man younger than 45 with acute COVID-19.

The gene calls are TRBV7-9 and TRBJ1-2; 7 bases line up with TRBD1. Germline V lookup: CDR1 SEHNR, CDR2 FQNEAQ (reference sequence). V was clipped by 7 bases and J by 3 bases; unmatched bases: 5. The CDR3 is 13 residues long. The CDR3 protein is CASNSGTDYGYTF. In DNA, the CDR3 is TGTGCCAGCAACTCCGGGACAGACTATGGCTACACCTTC. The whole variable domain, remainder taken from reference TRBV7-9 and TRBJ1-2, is DTGVSQNPRHKITKRGQNVTFRCDPISEHNRLYWYRQTLGQGPEFLTYFQNEAQLEKSRLLSDRFSAERPKGSFSTLEIQRTEQGDSAMYLCASNSGTDYGYTFGSGTRLTVV.

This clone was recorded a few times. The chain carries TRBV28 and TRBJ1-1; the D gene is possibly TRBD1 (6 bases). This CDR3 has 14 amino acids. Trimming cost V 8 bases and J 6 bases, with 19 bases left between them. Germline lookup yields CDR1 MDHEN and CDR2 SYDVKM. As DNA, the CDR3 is TGTGCCAGCGGAGGGGGAGGGGGAAGGGCTGAAGCTTTCTTT. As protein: CASGGGGGRAEAFF.

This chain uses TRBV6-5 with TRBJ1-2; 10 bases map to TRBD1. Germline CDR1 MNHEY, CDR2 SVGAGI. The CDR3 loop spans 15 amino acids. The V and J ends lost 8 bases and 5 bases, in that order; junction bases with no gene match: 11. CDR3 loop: CASLAGTGAPYGYTF. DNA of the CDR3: TGTGCCAGCCTGGCCGGGACAGGGGCCCCGTATGGCTACACCTTC.

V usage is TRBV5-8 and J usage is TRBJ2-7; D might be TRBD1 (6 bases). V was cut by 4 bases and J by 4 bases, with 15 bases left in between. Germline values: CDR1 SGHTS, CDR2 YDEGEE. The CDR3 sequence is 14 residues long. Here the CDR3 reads CASSQPPGVYEQYV. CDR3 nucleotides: TGTGCCAGCAGCCAGCCCCCAGGGGTTTACGAGCAGTACGTC.

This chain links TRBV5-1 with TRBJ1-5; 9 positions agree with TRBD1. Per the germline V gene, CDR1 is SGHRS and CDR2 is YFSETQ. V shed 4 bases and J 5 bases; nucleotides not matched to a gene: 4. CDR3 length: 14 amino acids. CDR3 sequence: CASSQRTGDQPQHF. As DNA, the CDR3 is TGCGCCAGCAGCCAAAGGACAGGGGATCAGCCCCAGCATTTT. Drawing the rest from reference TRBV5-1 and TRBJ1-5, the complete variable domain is KAGVTQTPRYLIKTRGQQVTLSCSPISGHRSVSWYQQTPGQGLQFLFEYFSETQRNKGNFPGRFSGRQFSNSRSEMNVSTLELGDSALYLCASSQRTGDQPQHFGDGTRLSIL.

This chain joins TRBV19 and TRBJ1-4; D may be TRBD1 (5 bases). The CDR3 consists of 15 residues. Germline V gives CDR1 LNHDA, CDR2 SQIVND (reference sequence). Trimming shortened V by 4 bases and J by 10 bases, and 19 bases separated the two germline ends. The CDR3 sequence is CASSTSGGTRRKLFF. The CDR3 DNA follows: TGTGCCAGTAGTACCTCCGGCGGGACTCGCAGAAAACTGTTTTTT.

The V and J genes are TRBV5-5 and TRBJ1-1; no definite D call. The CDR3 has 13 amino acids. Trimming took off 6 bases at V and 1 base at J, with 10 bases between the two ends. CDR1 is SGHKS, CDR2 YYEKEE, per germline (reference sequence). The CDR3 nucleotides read TGTGCCAGCACTCAACCAGGGAACACTGAAGCTTTCTTT. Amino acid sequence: CASTQPGNTEAFF.

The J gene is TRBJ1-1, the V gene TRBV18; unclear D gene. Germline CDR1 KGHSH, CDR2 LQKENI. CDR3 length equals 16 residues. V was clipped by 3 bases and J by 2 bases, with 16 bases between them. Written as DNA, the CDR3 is TGTGCCAGCTCACCCACCCCCGGCGGGCGAAACACTGAAGCTTTCTTT. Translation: CASSPTPGGRNTEAFF.

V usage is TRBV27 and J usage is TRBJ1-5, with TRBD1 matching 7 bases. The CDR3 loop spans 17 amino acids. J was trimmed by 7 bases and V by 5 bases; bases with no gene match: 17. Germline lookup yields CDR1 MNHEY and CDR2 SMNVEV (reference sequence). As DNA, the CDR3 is TGTGCCAGCAGTATAGATCGGGGCAGGGGGATCGAGCAGCCCCAGCATTTT. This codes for CASSIDRGRGIEQPQHF.

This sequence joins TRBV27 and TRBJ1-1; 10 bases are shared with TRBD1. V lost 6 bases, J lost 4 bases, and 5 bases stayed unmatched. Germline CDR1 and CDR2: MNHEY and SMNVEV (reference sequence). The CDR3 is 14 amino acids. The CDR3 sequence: CASRGQGPSTEAFF. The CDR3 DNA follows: TGTGCCAGCAGGGGACAGGGGCCCTCCACTGAAGCTTTCTTT.

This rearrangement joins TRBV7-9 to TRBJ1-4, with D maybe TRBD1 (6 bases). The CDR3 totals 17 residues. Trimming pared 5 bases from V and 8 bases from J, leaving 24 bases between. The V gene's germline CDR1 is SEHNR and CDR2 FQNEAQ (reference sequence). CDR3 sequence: CASSPTSQGRQHEKLFF. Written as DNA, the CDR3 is TGTGCCAGCAGCCCAACCTCACAGGGACGTCAACACGAAAAACTGTTTTTT.

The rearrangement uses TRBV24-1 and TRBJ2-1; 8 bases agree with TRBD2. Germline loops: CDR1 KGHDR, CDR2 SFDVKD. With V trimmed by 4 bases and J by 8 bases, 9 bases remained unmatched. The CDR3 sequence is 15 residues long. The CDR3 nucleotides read TGTGCCACCAGTGACACCGGACTAGCTAAGGATGAGCAGTTCTTC. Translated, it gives CATSDTGLAKDEQFF.

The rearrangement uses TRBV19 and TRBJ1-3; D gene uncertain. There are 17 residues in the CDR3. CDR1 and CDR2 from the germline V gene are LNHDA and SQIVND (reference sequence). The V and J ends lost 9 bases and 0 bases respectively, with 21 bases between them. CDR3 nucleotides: TGTGCCAGCACCAAACCGACACCCGCTACCTCTGGAAACACCATATATTTT. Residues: CASTKPTPATSGNTIYF.

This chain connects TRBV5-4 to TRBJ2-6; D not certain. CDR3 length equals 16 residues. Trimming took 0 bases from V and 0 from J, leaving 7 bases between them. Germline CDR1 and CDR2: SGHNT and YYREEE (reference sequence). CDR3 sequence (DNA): TGTGCCAGCAGCTTGGACAAGTACTCTGGGGCCAACGTCCTGACTTTC. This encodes CASSLDKYSGANVLTF. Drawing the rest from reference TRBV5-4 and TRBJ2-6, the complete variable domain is ETGVTQSPTHLIKTRGQQVTLRCSSQSGHNTVSWYQQALGQGPQFIFQYYREEENGRGNFPPRFSGLQFPNYSSELNVNALELDDSALYLCASSLDKYSGANVLTFGAGSRLTVL.

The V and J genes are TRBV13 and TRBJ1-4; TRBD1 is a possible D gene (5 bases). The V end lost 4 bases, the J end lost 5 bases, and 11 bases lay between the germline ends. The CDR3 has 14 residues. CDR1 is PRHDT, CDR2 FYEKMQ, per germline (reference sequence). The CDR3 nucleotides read TGTGCCAGCAGCTGGGGGGTTGACAATGAAAAACTGTTTTTT. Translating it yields CASSWGVDNEKLFF.

In DNA, the CDR3 is TGCGCCAGCAGCTTTGGGCTAGCGGGGGGCCAGGCCCTCACAGATACGCAGTATTTT. As protein: CASSFGLAGGQALTDTQYF. This rearrangement joins TRBV5-1 to TRBJ2-3; 11 positions agree with TRBD2. V shed 2 bases and J 2 bases; nucleotides not matched to a gene: 13. The CDR3 covers 19 residues. Germline values: CDR1 SGHRS, CDR2 YFSETQ. Drawing the rest from reference TRBV5-1 and TRBJ2-3, the complete variable domain is KAGVTQTPRYLIKTRGQQVTLSCSPISGHRSVSWYQQTPGQGLQFLFEYFSETQRNKGNFPGRFSGRQFSNSRSEMNVSTLELGDSALYLCASSFGLAGGQALTDTQYFGPGTRLTVL.

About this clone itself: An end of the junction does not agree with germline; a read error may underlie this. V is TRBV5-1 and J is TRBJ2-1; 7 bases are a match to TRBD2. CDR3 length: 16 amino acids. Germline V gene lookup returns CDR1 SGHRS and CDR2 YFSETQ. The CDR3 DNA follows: TGTGCCAGCAGCTTGGAATCGCGGGGGAGCCACAATGAGCAGTTCTTC. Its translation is CASSLESRGSHNEQFF.

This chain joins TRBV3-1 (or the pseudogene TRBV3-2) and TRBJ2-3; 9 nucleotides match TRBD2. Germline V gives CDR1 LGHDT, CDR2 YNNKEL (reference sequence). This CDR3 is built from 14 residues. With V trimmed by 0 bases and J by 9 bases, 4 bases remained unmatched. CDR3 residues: CASSQDLGTSTQYF. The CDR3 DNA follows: TGTGCCAGCAGCCAAGATCTTGGGACTAGCACGCAGTATTTT.

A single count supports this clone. DNA of the CDR3: TGTGCCAGCAGTTACGGAGCTCCGAGAGACGATGGCTACACCTTC. Amino acid sequence: CASSYGAPRDDGYTF. This chain links TRBV6-5 with TRBJ1-2; no clear D. Trimming stripped 2 bases from V and 6 bases from J, with 16 bases between. CDR3 length: 15 residues. Per germline, CDR1 MNHEY and CDR2 SVGAGI.

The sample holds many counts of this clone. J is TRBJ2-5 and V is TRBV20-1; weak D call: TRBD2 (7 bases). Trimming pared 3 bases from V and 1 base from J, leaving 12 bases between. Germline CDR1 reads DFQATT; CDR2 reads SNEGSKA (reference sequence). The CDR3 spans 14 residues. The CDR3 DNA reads TGCAGTGCTAGTCAAGGGGGGGGCCAAGAGACCCAGTACTTC. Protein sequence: CSASQGGGQETQYF.

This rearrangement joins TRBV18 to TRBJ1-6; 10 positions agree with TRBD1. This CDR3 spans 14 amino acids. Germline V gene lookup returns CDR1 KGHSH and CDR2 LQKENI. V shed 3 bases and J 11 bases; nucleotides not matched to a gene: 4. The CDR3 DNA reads TGTGCCAGCTCACCGGGACAGGGGCCGCCACCCCTCCACTTT. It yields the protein CASSPGQGPPPLHF. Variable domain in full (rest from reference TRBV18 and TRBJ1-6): NAGVMQNPRHLVRRRGQEARLRCSPMKGHSHVYWYRQLPEEGLKFMVYLQKENIIDESGMPKERFSAEFPKEGPSILRIQQVVRGDSAAYFCASSPGQGPPPLHFGNGTRLTVT.

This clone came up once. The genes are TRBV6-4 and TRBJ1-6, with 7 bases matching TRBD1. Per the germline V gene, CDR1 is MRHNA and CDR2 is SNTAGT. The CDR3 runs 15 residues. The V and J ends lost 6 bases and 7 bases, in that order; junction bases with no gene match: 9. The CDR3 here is CASRVQDRANSPLHF. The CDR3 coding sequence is TGTGCCAGCAGGGTACAAGACAGGGCGAATTCACCCCTCCACTTT.

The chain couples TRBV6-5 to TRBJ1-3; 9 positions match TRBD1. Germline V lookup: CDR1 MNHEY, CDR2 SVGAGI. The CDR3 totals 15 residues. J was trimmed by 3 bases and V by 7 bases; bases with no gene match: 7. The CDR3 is CASKVQGASGNTIYF. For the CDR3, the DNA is TGTGCCAGCAAAGTACAGGGGGCGAGTGGAAACACCATATATTTT.

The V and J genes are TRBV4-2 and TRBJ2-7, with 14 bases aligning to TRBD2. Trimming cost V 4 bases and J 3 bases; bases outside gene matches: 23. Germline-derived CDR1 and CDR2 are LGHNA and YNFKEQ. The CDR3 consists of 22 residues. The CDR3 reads CASSRPEGLAGVGAPFRYEQYV. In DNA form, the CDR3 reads TGTGCCAGCAGCCGACCGGAGGGACTAGCGGGAGTGGGCGCCCCATTTCGCTACGAGCAGTACGTC.